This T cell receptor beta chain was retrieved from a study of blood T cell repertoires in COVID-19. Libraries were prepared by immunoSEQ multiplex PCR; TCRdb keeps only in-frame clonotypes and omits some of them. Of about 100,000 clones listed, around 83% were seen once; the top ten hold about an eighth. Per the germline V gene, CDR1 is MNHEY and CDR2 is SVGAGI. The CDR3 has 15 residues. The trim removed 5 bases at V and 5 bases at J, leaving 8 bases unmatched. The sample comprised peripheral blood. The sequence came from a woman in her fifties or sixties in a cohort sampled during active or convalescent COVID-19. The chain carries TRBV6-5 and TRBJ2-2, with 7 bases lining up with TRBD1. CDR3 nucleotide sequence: TGTGCCAGCAGTAAAACACTACAGGGGACCGGGGAGCTGTTTTTT. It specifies CASSKTLQGTGELFF.